This is a list of T cell receptor beta chains from one sample in a study of blood T cell repertoires in COVID-19. Generated by immunoSEQ multiplex PCR, the TCRdb table keeps only in-frame clones and is missing some. The sample records 200,000 to 300,000 clones, 75% to 90% being singletons. Sequenced material: peripheral blood. All receptors come from a human donor in a cohort sampled during active COVID-19. Each CDR3 is given without its conserved first and last residue. A D gene is named only where the DNA matches it firmly.

d_gene	j_gene	v_gene	CDR3aa
NA	TRBJ1-2	TRBV27	ASSLSFTGYGYT
TRBD1	TRBJ2-1	TRBV7-9	ASSLAQTTGPSYNEQF
NA	TRBJ1-5	TRBV23-1	ASSHNCRSNQPQH
TRBD1	TRBJ1-2	TRBV5-6	ASSLSGTGNYYGYT
TRBD2	TRBJ2-5	TRBV4-3	ASSQRPSGLQETQY
NA	TRBJ1-5	TRBV19	ASRGDTRSNQPQH
TRBD2	TRBJ2-1	TRBV11-2	ASSSRTSGGVNEQF
TRBD2	TRBJ2-1	TRBV18	ASSPGLANEQF
NA	TRBJ1-2	TRBV6-5	ASRPGELFGYT
TRBD1	TRBJ2-5	TRBV7-9	ASSLTGGWQETQY
NA	TRBJ2-5	TRBV11-2	ASSLRRGALGGTQY
TRBD1	TRBJ2-6	TRBV19	ASRRGGAGSGANVLT
TRBD2	TRBJ2-7	TRBV5-1	ASSLGLLAGSYEQY
TRBD1	TRBJ1-3	TRBV29-1	SVLGQGTGNTIY
TRBD2	TRBJ2-7	TRBV7-2	ASSPSRLAGSRLSKQY
NA	TRBJ2-7	TRBV5-1	ASSLGSGLTYEQY
NA	TRBJ1-5	TRBV3-1/TRBV3-2	ASSQSGNNQPQH
TRBD2	TRBJ2-3	TRBV6-2/TRBV6-3	ASSYASGGKNTQY
TRBD1	TRBJ2-3	TRBV7-9	ASKRTGVSDTQY
NA	TRBJ2-3	TRBV3-1/TRBV3-2	ASRPTGSTDTQY
NA	TRBJ1-6	TRBV5-5	ASSLTWNSPLH
NA	TRBJ2-7	TRBV7-2	ASGLRPHEQY
NA	TRBJ1-2	TRBV13	ASSLRTVKLYGYT
TRBD2	TRBJ2-7	TRBV4-2	ASSPSGGPNGEQY
NA	TRBJ1-3	TRBV18	ASSPKDRLRADTIY
NA	TRBJ2-1	TRBV19	ASMGRQPAWDNEQF
TRBD2	TRBJ2-3	TRBV10-3	ATNQLAGGTDTQY
TRBD1	TRBJ1-4	TRBV6-2/TRBV6-3	ASSPGDRWPEKLF
TRBD2	TRBJ2-7	TRBV5-1	ASSPTDPGLDYEQY
NA	TRBJ1-5	TRBV19	ASKREWGNQPQH
NA	TRBJ1-5	TRBV28	ASGRDPNQPQH
NA	TRBJ1-6	TRBV7-7	ASSSPQRGGQTYNSPLH
TRBD1	TRBJ1-2	TRBV4-3	ASSQELGTGYGYT
NA	TRBJ1-1	TRBV19	ASSIIPLQGTEAF
TRBD1	TRBJ2-7	TRBV7-3	ASSFDRGLEQY
TRBD1	TRBJ1-2	TRBV28	ASSLAGQAVYGYT
NA	TRBJ2-7	TRBV20-1	SASIPRAGSYEQY
TRBD1	TRBJ1-5	TRBV14	ASSLQGISNQPQH
TRBD1	TRBJ1-4	TRBV29-1	SVNTGTGEEKLF
TRBD1	TRBJ1-2	TRBV19	ASSTDRGHGYGYT
TRBD1	TRBJ2-7	TRBV6-5	ASSRDRGREQY
NA	TRBJ1-2	TRBV5-6	ASSLDSYYGYT
NA	TRBJ1-3	TRBV19	ASSMGQSSGNTIY
NA	TRBJ1-2	TRBV19	ASSPFGFYGYT
TRBD2	TRBJ2-1	TRBV3-1/TRBV3-2	ASSPPRLAGGLSNEQF